This T cell receptor (beta chain) was retrieved from a study of T cell responses to AZD1222 COVID-19 vaccine (dated by TCRdb to the early 2020s). Notes on the research overall: TCR sequencing covered 233 trial participants: 200 to 220 given two doses of AZD1222 and approximately 26 given two doses of MenACWY control vaccine. Enrollment into the trials was organized by age into subgroups of 18-55, 56-69 and 70-plus years, and those subgroups contained roughly 150, 30 and 60 TCR-sequenced participants, respectively.

The CDR3 regions of human TCRbeta chains were subjected to immunosequencing. As for the authors' bioinformatics: TCRs in the repertoires were matched against a reference library of SARS-CoV-2-specific TCRs that had been generated with the MIRA antigen-specificity platform. Breadth meant the fraction of unique TCRs that were SARS-CoV-2-associated, whereas depth meant the fraction of total T cells that were SARS-CoV-2-associated. Each spike-specific TCR was assigned to its reactive spike region and to a CD4 or CD8 class using the MIRA data. Log10-transformed breadth and depth values were compared by one-way ANOVA with Sidak's multiple comparisons tests. TCRdb obtained this table from immuneACCESS and retained in-frame rearrangements with V and J assigned. These tables miss some clones; where compared with another copy, unresolved V genes account for less than half of the shortfall, and the remainder is unexplained. The V and J calls and clone size were taken over from that table, and D and trimming were inferred from the DNA. The sample records 130,000 or so clones, just over 90% of which are singletons. The leading ten clones occupy more than 0.7% of the sample.

Taken from cysteine to phenylalanine, the CDR3 has 15 residues. CDR3 DNA only is kept here, 45 bases in frame from base 1. Trimming removed 4 bases from V and 4 bases from J, leaving 14 bases between the germline ends. The germline V gene (reference sequence) specifies SEHNR as CDR1 and FQNEAQ as CDR2. Read against the paper, the sample's time point label means: baseline before first vaccination. The treatment or condition label, as the study defines it: meningococcal conjugate vaccine given as trial control. Samples from vaccinated people were obtained from the UK trials COV001 and COV002, which included a single-blind randomized controlled phase 2/3 trial of AZD1222 (ChAdOx1 nCoV-19) in healthy adults. Trial participant PBMC samples were collected at day 0 and day 28 after the second dose for TCRbeta chain sequencing. General conclusions and limits of the study: Because no day 14 peak-response samples were available, repertoires were characterized only after the peak T cell response. Reportedly, close to half of the unique spike-specific TCRs recognized epitopes lying outside the regions that are mutated in the B.1.351 and B.1.1.7 variants. Conclusions about previously exposed vaccinees were limited because only six AZD1222 recipients were SARS-CoV-2 seropositive at baseline. The whole spike protein was spanned by vaccine-associated CD4 TCRs, and dominant responses were seen in regions 160-218 and 743-854. Participants were mostly white British, with more females than males. The authors suggested clonal diversity may have been underestimated. A significant rise in spike-specific TCR breadth and depth was observed after two AZD1222 doses relative to day 0 and relative to MenACWY recipients. The 56-69-year group was small, and its depth increase did not reach significance, likely because of low power.

About this clone: Its target antigen remains unknown. The input lacks base qualities; no much larger clone sits a single base away.

The sequence is built from TRBV7-9 and TRBJ1-5; the D gene is perhaps TRBD1, on 6 matching bases. This sequence was found in an adult in good health. The sequenced sample was peripheral blood, obtained on day 0 of MenACWY control vaccination. For the CDR3, the sequence is CASSYAITGNQPQHF. The DNA sequence reads TGTGCCAGCAGCTACGCGATTACAGGGAATCAGCCCCAGCATTTT.